These 18 T cell receptor beta chains originate from one sample sequenced in a study of T cell repertoires in cytomegalovirus infection. TCRdb recomputed calls from the reads with MiXCR, one row per CDR3 protein. The profile covers roughly 860,000 distinct CDR3 sequences, with 32% appearing a single time and around 11% taken by the ten largest. Antigens for these TCRs are unknown. The specimen was cultured CD8+ T cells from PBMCs, collected from culture after CMV antigen stimulation. The receptors were gathered from a human donor in good health (CMV status not recorded). Some clones in this sample may be carry-over from other donors' samples.

The gene calls are TRBV7-2 and TRBJ2-1, with 13 bases aligning to TRBD2. The V segment lost 5 bases and the J segment 6 bases; nucleotides outside the gene matches: 16. The CDR3 runs 19 residues. The germline CDR1 and CDR2 sequences are SGHTA and FQGNSA. CDR3 bases: TGTGCCAGCAGCCCCCGTACCGAACTAGCGGGGGGGCGGGGCAATGAGCAGTTCTTC. It specifies CASSPRTELAGGRGNEQFF.

This rearrangement joins TRBV14 to TRBJ2-3; D is ambiguous. The CDR3 covers 14 residues. Between the trimmed V and J ends, which lost 4 bases and 1 base, there was a span of 9 bases. The germline gives CDR1 SGHDN, CDR2 FVKESK. The CDR3 DNA sequence: TGTGCCAGCAGCCGAGAGACTGGCACAGATACGCAGTATTTT. Translation gives CASSRETGTDTQYF.

The rearrangement joins TRBV6-2 or TRBV6-3 to TRBJ2-3; D unresolved. Between the trimmed V and J ends, which lost 1 base and 6 bases, there was a span of 8 bases. The length of the CDR3 is 13 residues. The germline gives CDR1 MNHEY, CDR2 SVGEGT. The CDR3 sequence is CASSYLPRDTQYF. The CDR3 coding sequence is TGTGCCAGCAGTTACTTACCGCGGGATACGCAGTATTTT.

The CDR3 coding sequence is TGTGCCAGCAGCCAAGGACTAGCGGGGGCCACAGATACGCAGTATTTT. Its translation: CASSQGLAGATDTQYF. The chain uses TRBV4-2 and TRBJ2-3; 12 bases are a match to TRBD2. V lost 1 base to trimming and J lost 2 bases; unmatched junction nucleotides: 1. Germline V gene data show CDR1 as LGHNA and CDR2 as YNFKEQ. The CDR3 has 16 amino acids.

This clonotype was observed a few times. The V call is TRBV4-1, the J call TRBJ2-3; 11 bases align to TRBD2. This CDR3 is built from 17 residues. Germline trimming cut 2 bases from V and 1 base from J; bases unmatched to any gene: 5. The germline CDR1 and CDR2 sequences are MGHRA and YSYEKL. The CDR3 nucleotides read TGCGCCAGCAGCCAACGTAGCGGGGGGGCCCGCACAGATACGCAGTATTTT. It translates to CASSQRSGGARTDTQYF.

This clonotype appeared once. The V call is TRBV10-3, the J call TRBJ2-7; 9 bases agree with TRBD1. CDR1 ENHRY and CDR2 SYGVKD come from the germline V gene. The CDR3 contains 15 residues. V lost 8 bases to trimming and J lost 3 bases; unmatched junction nucleotides: 11. The chain's CDR3 is CAIGARDRDIYEQYF. The CDR3 nucleotides read TGTGCCATCGGGGCTCGGGACAGGGATATCTACGAGCAGTACTTC.

A remark on this clonotype: Relative to the germline gene, one junction end is altered; a read error may explain this. V and J are TRBV28 and TRBJ1-1; unclear D gene. Germline V lookup: CDR1 MDHEN, CDR2 SYDVKM. The CDR3 is 14 residues long. CDR3 bases: TGTGCCGGCAGTCATAGAGGGTTTGGCACTGAAGCTTTCTTT. It encodes CAGSHRGFGTEAFF.

The chain is built from TRBV6-5 and TRBJ2-3; D not certain. Germline V gene sequence: CDR1 MNHEY, CDR2 SVGAGI. V lost 5 bases and J 0 bases, leaving 15 bases between the germline ends. This CDR3 region has 16 residues. The CDR3 sequence: CASSPLGITSTDTQYF. The DNA for the CDR3 is TGTGCCAGCAGTCCCCTAGGGATAACTAGCACAGATACGCAGTATTTT.

The chain joins TRBV7-2 to TRBJ2-5; TRBD2 matches at 8 bases. After removal of 3 bases from V and 3 bases from J, the junction contained 6 bases not matched to a gene. This CDR3 contains 15 residues. Per germline, CDR1 SGHTA and CDR2 FQGNSA. The CDR3: CASSLIAGYKETQYF. Written as DNA, the CDR3 is TGTGCCAGCAGCTTGATAGCGGGGTACAAAGAGACCCAGTACTTC. Full variable domain (missing parts from reference TRBV7-2 and TRBJ2-5): GAGVSQSPSNKVTEKGKDVELRCDPISGHTALYWYRQSLGQGLEFLIYFQGNSAPDKSGLPSDRFSAERTGGSVSTLTIQRTQQEDSAVYLCASSLIAGYKETQYFGPGTRLLVL.

The V gene is TRBV5-1, the J gene TRBJ2-3, with unresolved D. CDR1 SGHRS and CDR2 YFSETQ come from the germline V gene. The CDR3 is made up of 14 amino acids. V lost 5 bases to trimming and J lost 7 bases, with 17 bases between them. The CDR3 DNA reads TGCGCCAGCAGTCCACCAATCGACCACTATACGCAGTATTTT. This codes for CASSPPIDHYTQYF. Full variable domain (rest looked up from reference TRBV5-1 and TRBJ2-3): KAGVTQTPRYLIKTRGQQVTLSCSPISGHRSVSWYQQTPGQGLQFLFEYFSETQRNKGNFPGRFSGRQFSNSRSEMNVSTLELGDSALYLCASSPPIDHYTQYFGPGTRLTVL.

V and J are TRBV20-1 and TRBJ2-1; the match to TRBD2 covers 7 bases. Germline CDR1 is DFQATT and CDR2 is SNEGSKA (reference sequence). The CDR3 covers 18 residues. V gave up 6 bases and J gave up 3 bases; unmatched junction bases: 20. DNA of the CDR3: TGCAGTGCGGAGGCCTTACGAGGAGAACTAGCGAACTACAATGAGCAGTTCTTC. Protein sequence: CSAEALRGELANYNEQFF.

The chain recombines TRBV12-3 or TRBV12-4 with TRBJ1-2; tentative D call: TRBD1 (5 bases). V was clipped by 6 bases and J by 7 bases, with 12 bases between them. The CDR3 runs to 12 residues. CDR3 sequence reads: CASRGAGFGYTF. CDR3 DNA: TGTGCCAGCAGAGGCGCAGGGTTTGGCTACACCTTC.

This chain links TRBV20-1 with TRBJ2-3; TRBD2 aligns across 9 bases. The CDR3 loop spans 18 amino acids. Trimming at V came to 1 base and at J to 1 base, leaving 12 bases not matched to a gene. The germline V gene encodes CDR1 DFQATT and CDR2 SNEGSKA (reference sequence). The CDR3 loop reads CSARVRGKRGVRTDTQYF. The CDR3 DNA reads TGCAGTGCTAGAGTCCGGGGGAAGCGGGGGGTCCGCACAGATACGCAGTATTTT.

The chain employs TRBV27 and TRBJ1-1; a weak D match, TRBD1 (5 bases). CDR1 is MNHEY and CDR2 is SMNVEV in the germline V gene (reference sequence). CDR3 length: 14 residues. V lost 2 bases and J lost 4, with 11 bases in between. CDR3 amino acids: CASSLRGPGTEAFF. The CDR3 DNA follows: TGTGCCAGCAGTTTACGGGGCCCTGGCACTGAAGCTTTCTTT.

This clonotype showed up many times. The chain employs TRBV6-1 and TRBJ1-3; 9 nucleotides align to TRBD1. The V segment lost 4 bases and the J segment 0 bases; nucleotides outside the gene matches: 13. The CDR3 is 19 residues long. The germline V gene has CDR1 MNHNS and CDR2 SASEGT. The CDR3, as DNA: TGTGCCAGCAGTGCTTCCGGGACAGGGTTCCCAGACTCTGGAAACACCATATATTTT. The encoded protein is CASSASGTGFPDSGNTIYF.

Here the CDR3 DNA reads TGTGCCAGCAGCGTAGAGGTTGGCGGGGGGGCCGTAGATGAGCAGTTCTTC. It yields the protein CASSVEVGGGAVDEQFF. The chain combines TRBV9 with TRBJ2-1, with TRBD2 matching over 9 bases. The CDR3 extends over 17 amino acids. The V gene end was trimmed by 0 bases and the J gene end by 8 bases; junction bases not matched to a gene: 12. Per germline, CDR1 SGDLS and CDR2 YYNGEE.

This clonotype was found a few times. The chain is built from TRBV7-6 and TRBJ1-1; tentatively, D is TRBD1 (6 bases). Germline CDR1 reads SGHVS; CDR2 reads FNYEAQ. V was shortened by 0 bases and J by 1 base, with 12 bases between the two germline ends. CDR3 length: 16 amino acids. The CDR3: CASSLAQGSGNTEAFF. The CDR3 DNA sequence: TGTGCCAGCAGCTTAGCGCAGGGGAGCGGGAACACTGAAGCTTTCTTT.

The chain joins TRBV24-1 to TRBJ1-5, with 9 bases identical to TRBD1. Looked up from germline, CDR1 is KGHDR and CDR2 is SFDVKD. Trimming took 7 bases from V and 3 from J; bases not matched to a gene: 3. The CDR3 length is 14 residues. The CDR3 reads CATRGTGNNQPQHF. The CDR3 DNA reads TGTGCCACCAGGGGGACAGGGAACAATCAGCCCCAGCATTTT.